This entry concerns a single T cell receptor beta chain. This record comes from a study of T cells in narcolepsy. TCRdb keeps only in-frame clones here, not all; method: immunoSEQ multiplex PCR. This table holds about 35,000 clones, around 80% found once. CDR1 is MNHEY, CDR2 SVGAGI, per germline. CDR3 length equals 15 residues. The V end was cut by 5 bases, the J end by 2 bases, with 13 bases between. The chain joins TRBV6-5 to TRBJ2-1, with D maybe TRBD2 (5 bases). The TCR sequence derives from a human donor in good health. Specimen: memory (CD45RA-) CD4+ T cells from blood. The CDR3 loop reads CASSKSVGTYNEQFF. In nucleotides, the CDR3 is TGTGCCAGCAGTAAATCGGTCGGGACCTACAATGAGCAGTTCTTC.